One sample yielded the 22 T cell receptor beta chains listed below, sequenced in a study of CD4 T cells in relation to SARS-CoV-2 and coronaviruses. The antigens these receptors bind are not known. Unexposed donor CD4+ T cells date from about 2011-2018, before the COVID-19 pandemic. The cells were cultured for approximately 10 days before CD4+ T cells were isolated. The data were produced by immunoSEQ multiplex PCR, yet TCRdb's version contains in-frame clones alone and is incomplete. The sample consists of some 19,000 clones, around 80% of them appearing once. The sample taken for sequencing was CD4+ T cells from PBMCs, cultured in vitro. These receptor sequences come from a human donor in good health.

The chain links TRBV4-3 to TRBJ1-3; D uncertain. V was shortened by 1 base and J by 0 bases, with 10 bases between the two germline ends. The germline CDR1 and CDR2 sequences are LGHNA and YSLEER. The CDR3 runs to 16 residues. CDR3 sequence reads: CASSQGVYGSGNTIYF. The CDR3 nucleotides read TGCGCCAGCAGCCAAGGCGTCTACGGCTCTGGAAACACCATATATTTT.

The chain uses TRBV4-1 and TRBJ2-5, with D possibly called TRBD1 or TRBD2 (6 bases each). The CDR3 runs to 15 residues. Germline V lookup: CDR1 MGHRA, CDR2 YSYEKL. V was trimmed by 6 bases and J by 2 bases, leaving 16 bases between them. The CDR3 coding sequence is TGCGCCAGCAGAGGGGGGAACAGGGTTCAAGAGACCCAGTACTTC. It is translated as CASRGGNRVQETQYF.

In DNA form, the CDR3 reads TGTGCCAGCAGTATCGGGGGGGGCTGGGCAGATACGCAGTATTTT. Translated, it gives CASSIGGGWADTQYF. The chain carries TRBV27 and TRBJ2-3; 8 bases fit TRBD2. V shed 5 bases, J shed 4 bases, and the junction held 8 bases outside the gene matches. Germline V gives CDR1 MNHEY, CDR2 SMNVEV (reference sequence). The CDR3 covers 15 residues.

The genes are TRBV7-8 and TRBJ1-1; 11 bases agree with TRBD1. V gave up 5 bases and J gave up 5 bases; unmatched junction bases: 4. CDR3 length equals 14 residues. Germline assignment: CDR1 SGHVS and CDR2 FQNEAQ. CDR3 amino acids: CASSAGQGVTEAFF. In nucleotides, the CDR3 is TGTGCCAGCAGCGCGGGACAGGGGGTGACTGAAGCTTTCTTT.

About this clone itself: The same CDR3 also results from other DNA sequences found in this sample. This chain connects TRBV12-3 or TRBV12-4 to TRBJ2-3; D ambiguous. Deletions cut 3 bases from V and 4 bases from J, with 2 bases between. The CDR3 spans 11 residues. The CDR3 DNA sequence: TGTGCCAGCAGTTTGGCAGATACGCAGTATTTT. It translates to CASSLADTQYF.

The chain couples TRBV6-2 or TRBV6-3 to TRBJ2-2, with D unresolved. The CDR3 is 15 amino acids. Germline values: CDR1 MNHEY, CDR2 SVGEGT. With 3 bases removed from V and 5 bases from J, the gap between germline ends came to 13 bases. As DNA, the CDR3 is TGTGCCAGCAGTTATTTTAGTGCAAATACCGGGGAGCTGTTTTTT. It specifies CASSYFSANTGELFF.

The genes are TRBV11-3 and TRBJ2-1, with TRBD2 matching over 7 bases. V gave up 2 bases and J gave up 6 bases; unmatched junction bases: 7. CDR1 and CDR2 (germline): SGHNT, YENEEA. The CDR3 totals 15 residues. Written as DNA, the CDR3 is TGTGCCAGCAGCTTACACAGCGGGGTGGGCAATGAGCAGTTCTTC. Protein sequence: CASSLHSGVGNEQFF.

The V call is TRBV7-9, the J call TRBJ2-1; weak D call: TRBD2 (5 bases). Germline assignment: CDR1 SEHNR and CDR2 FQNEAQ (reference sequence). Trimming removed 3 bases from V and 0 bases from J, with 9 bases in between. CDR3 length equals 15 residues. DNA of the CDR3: TGTGCCAGCAGCTTTAGTCGGGACTCCTACAATGAGCAGTTCTTC. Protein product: CASSFSRDSYNEQFF. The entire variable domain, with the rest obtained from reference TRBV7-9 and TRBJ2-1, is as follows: DTGVSQNPRHKITKRGQNVTFRCDPISEHNRLYWYRQTLGQGPEFLTYFQNEAQLEKSRLLSDRFSAERPKGSFSTLEIQRTEQGDSAMYLCASSFSRDSYNEQFFGPGTRLTVL.

The CDR3 nucleotides are TGTGCCAGCGTAGGGGGTATGAACACTGAAGCTTTCTTT. It specifies CASVGGMNTEAFF. This chain links TRBV2 with TRBJ1-1; possible D gene TRBD1, 6 bases. Trimming took off 8 bases at V and 0 bases at J, with 10 bases between the two ends. This CDR3 spans 13 amino acids. Germline-derived CDR1 and CDR2 are SNHLY and FYNNEI.

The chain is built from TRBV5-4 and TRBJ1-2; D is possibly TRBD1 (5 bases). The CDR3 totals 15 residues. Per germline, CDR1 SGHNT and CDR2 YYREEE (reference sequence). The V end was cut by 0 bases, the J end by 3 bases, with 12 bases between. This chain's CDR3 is CASSLATGRDYGYTF. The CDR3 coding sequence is TGTGCCAGCAGCTTGGCAACAGGTCGGGACTATGGCTACACCTTC.

CDR3 protein: CASSRTGSQPQHF. DNA for the CDR3: TGTGCCAGCAGCCGGACAGGGTCCCAGCCCCAGCATTTT. V usage is TRBV28 and J usage is TRBJ1-5; 8 bases map to TRBD1. CDR1 and CDR2 from the germline V gene are MDHEN and SYDVKM. The CDR3 is 13 amino acids. Trimming took 6 bases from V and 7 from J; bases not matched to a gene: 5.

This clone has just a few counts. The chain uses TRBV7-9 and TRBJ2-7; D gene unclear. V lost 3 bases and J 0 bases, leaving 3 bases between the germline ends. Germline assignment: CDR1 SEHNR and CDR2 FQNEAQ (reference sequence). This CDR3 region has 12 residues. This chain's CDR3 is CASSFSSYEQYF. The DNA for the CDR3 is TGTGCCAGCAGCTTCAGCTCCTACGAGCAGTACTTC. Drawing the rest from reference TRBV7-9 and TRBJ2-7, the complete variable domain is DTGVSQNPRHKITKRGQNVTFRCDPISEHNRLYWYRQTLGQGPEFLTYFQNEAQLEKSRLLSDRFSAERPKGSFSTLEIQRTEQGDSAMYLCASSFSSYEQYFGPGTRLTVT.

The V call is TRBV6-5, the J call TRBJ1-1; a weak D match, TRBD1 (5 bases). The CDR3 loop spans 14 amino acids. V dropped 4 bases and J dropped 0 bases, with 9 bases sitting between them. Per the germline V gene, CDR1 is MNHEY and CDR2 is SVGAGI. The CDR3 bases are TGTGCCAGCAGTTCGACAGCTATGAACACTGAAGCTTTCTTT. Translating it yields CASSSTAMNTEAFF.

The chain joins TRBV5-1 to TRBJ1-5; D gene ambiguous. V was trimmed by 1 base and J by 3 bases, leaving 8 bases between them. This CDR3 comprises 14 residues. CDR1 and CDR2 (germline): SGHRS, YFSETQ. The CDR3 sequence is CASSLTPYNQPQHF. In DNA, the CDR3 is TGCGCCAGCAGCTTGACGCCTTACAATCAGCCCCAGCATTTT.

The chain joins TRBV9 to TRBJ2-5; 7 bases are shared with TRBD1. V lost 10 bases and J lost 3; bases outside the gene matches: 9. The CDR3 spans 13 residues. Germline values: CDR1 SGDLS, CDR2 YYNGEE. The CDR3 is CASGPGTEETQYF. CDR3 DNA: TGTGCCTCCGGGCCCGGGACAGAAGAGACCCAGTACTTC.

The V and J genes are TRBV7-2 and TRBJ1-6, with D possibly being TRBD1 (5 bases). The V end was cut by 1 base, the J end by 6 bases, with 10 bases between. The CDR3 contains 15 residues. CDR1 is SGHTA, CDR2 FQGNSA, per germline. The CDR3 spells CASSLVAGFNSPLHF. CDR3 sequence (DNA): TGTGCCAGCAGCTTAGTGGCAGGGTTTAATTCACCCCTCCACTTT. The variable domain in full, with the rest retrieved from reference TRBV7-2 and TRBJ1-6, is GAGVSQSPSNKVTEKGKDVELRCDPISGHTALYWYRQSLGQGLEFLIYFQGNSAPDKSGLPSDRFSAERTGGSVSTLTIQRTQQEDSAVYLCASSLVAGFNSPLHFGNGTRLTVT.

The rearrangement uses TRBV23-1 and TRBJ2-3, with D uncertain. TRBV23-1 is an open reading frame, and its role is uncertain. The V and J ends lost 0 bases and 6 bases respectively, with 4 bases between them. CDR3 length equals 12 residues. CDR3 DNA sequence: TGCGCCAGCAGTCAATCGGCCGATACGCAGTATTTT. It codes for CASSQSADTQYF.

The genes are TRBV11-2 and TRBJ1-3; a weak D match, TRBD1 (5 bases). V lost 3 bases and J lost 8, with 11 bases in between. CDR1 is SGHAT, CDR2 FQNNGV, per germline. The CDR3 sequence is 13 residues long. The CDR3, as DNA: TGTGCCAGCAGCTTTCCCGGGGGGGACACCATATATTTT. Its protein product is CASSFPGGDTIYF.

The CDR3 spells CASSPRGSNQPQHF. In DNA form, the CDR3 reads TGTGCCAGCAGCCCCCGAGGTAGCAATCAGCCCCAGCATTTT. The chain carries TRBV7-2 and TRBJ1-5; D unresolved. The CDR3 spans 14 residues. The germline V gene encodes CDR1 SGHTA and CDR2 FQGNSA. Trimming stripped 5 bases from V and 0 bases from J, with 8 bases between.

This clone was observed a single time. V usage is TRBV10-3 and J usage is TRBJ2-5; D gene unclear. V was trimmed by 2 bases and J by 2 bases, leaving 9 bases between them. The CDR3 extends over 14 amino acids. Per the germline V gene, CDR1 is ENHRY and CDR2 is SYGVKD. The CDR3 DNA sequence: TGTGCCATCAGTGAGGCCTACGAACAAGAGACCCAGTACTTC. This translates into CAISEAYEQETQYF.

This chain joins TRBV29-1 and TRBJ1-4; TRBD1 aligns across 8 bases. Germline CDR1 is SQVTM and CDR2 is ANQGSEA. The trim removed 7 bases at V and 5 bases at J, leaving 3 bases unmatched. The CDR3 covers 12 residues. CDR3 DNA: TGCAGCGCTGGACAGGGCAATGAAAAACTGTTTTTT. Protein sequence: CSAGQGNEKLFF.

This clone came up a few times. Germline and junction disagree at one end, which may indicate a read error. The chain's CDR3 is CASSVDYQSWNEQFF. As DNA, the CDR3 is TGTGCCAGTAGTGTAGACTACCAGTCGTGGAATGAGCAGTTCTTC. This chain uses TRBV19 with TRBJ2-1; possible D gene TRBD2, 5 bases. The germline gives CDR1 LNHDA, CDR2 SQIVND (reference sequence). The CDR3 contains 15 residues.